This is a list of T cell receptor beta chains from one sample in a study of beta chain features in type 1 diabetes. Profiling relied on immunoSEQ multiplex PCR, and the TCRdb table lists in-frame clones only, not all of them. Counted here are about 240,000 clones, 27% occurring once; the ten biggest clones make up roughly 4%. Sequencing was performed on central memory CD4+ T cells from blood. These receptors all stem from a man aged 25 to 40 in good health. Both conserved end residues are trimmed from each CDR3. The size of a clone is reported for some rows only, either as once, few or many, or as a class for expanded clones.

TRBV30 few AWSVRPPGTTVGEQF
TRBV29-1 few SVVSGQPNTEAF
TRBV23-1 few ASSHPWPPETQY
TRBV7-9 NA ASSSGGAVQY
TRBV4-1 NA ASSQAASYGYT
TRBV18 NA ASSPKAGEGYNEQF
TRBV6-5 few ASSSPGTHWTQY
TRBV7-8 NA ASIARPGLAGEQF
TRBV30 NA AWRQGRPGAKNIQY
TRBV7-9 NA ASSPQEGQPQH
TRBV7-2 NA ASSSGHTSYEQY